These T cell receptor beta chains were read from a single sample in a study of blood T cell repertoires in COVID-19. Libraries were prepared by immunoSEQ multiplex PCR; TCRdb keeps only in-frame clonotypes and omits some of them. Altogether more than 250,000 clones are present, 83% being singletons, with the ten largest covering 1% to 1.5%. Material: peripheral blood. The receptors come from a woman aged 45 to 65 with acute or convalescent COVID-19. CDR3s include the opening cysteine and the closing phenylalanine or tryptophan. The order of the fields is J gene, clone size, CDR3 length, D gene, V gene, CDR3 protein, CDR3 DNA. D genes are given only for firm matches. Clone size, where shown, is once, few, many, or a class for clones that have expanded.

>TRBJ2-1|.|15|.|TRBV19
CASSIDTTGYNEQFF
TGTGCCAGTAGTATAGACACGACAGGCTACAATGAGCAGTTCTTC
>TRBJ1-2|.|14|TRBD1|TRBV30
CAWSRQGANYGYTF
TGTGCCTGGAGTCGACAGGGGGCTAACTATGGCTACACCTTC
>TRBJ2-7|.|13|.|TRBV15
CATSRDFNYEQYF
TGTGCCACCAGCAGAGATTTTAACTACGAGCAGTACTTC
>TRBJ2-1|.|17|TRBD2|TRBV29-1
CSVRGGIARALIGEQFF
TGCAGCGTCCGGGGGGGCATAGCGAGGGCCCTAATTGGTGAGCAGTTCTTC
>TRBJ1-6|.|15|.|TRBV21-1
CASSKGRLPNSPLHF
TGTGCCAGCAGCAAAGGCAGGTTACCGAATTCACCCCTCCACTTT
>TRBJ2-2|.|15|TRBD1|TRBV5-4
CASSVDRVGTGELFF
TGTGCCAGCAGCGTTGACAGGGTGGGCACCGGGGAGCTGTTTTTT
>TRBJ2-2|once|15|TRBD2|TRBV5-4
CASRPGTSGSGELFF
TGTGCCAGCAGGCCCGGGACTAGCGGGAGCGGGGAGCTGTTTTTT
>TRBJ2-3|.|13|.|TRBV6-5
CASSSSRDSPQYF
TGTGCCAGCAGTTCTTCCCGGGACTCCCCGCAGTATTTT
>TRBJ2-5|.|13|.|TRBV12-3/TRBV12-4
CASSLLGAGTQYF
TGTGCCAGCAGTTTACTAGGCGCGGGGACCCAGTACTTC
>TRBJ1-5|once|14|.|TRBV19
CASSLPQGNQPQHF
TGTGCCAGTAGTCTCCCCCAGGGCAATCAGCCCCAGCATTTT
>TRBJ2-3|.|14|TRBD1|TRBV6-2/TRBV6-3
CASSRDSRTDTQYF
TGTGCCAGCAGTCGGGACAGCCGAACAGATACGCAGTATTTT
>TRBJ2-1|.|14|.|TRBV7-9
CANLRAGPYNEQFF
TGTGCCAACCTAAGAGCGGGTCCTTACAATGAGCAGTTCTTC
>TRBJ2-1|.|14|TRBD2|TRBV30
CAWSVGAGVNEQFF
TGTGCCTGGAGTGTCGGAGCGGGAGTCAATGAGCAGTTCTTC
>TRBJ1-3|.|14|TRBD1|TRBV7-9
CASGDRDSGNTIYF
TGTGCCAGCGGAGACAGGGACTCTGGAAACACCATATATTTT
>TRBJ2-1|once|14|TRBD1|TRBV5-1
CASSLGQGGDEQFF
TGCGCCAGCAGCCTAGGACAGGGAGGCGATGAGCAGTTCTTC
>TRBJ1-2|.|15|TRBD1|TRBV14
CASSRRTGGINGYTF
TGTGCCAGCAGCCGCCGGACAGGGGGCATTAATGGCTACACCTTC
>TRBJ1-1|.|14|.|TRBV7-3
CASSLTWQGGEAFF
TGTGCCAGCAGCTTAACGTGGCAGGGAGGTGAAGCTTTCTTT